Listed below are T cell receptor beta chains from one sample, sequenced in a study of CD8+ T cells in alopecia areata. Libraries were prepared by immunoSEQ multiplex PCR; TCRdb keeps only in-frame clonotypes and omits some of them. The table shows 200,000 or so clones, with roughly two fifths occurring only once. This specimen consisted of CD4+ T cells sorted from blood, obtained around week 36, from a patient treated with tofacitinib. The receptors derive from a human donor with alopecia areata. CDR3s include the opening cysteine and the closing phenylalanine or tryptophan. The order of the fields is D gene, V gene, J gene, clone size, CDR3 protein, CDR3 DNA. D genes are given only for firm matches. Expanded clones are given a class, and other clones once, few, many or no size at all.

D gene: .; V gene: TRBV7-9; J gene: TRBJ1-1; clone size: few; CDR3 protein: CASSLVSSQGLNTEAFF; CDR3 DNA: TGTGCCAGCAGCTTAGTTTCATCCCAGGGCCTGAACACTGAAGCTTTCTTT
D gene: .; V gene: TRBV29-1; J gene: TRBJ2-1; clone size: few; CDR3 protein: CSVVGASVYNEQFF; CDR3 DNA: TGCAGCGTCGTAGGGGCTAGCGTTTACAATGAGCAGTTCTTC
D gene: .; V gene: TRBV2; J gene: TRBJ2-5; clone size: few; CDR3 protein: CASSDVRGGPPYF; CDR3 DNA: TGTGCCAGCAGTGACGTGAGAGGGGGGCCTCCGTACTTC
D gene: TRBD2; V gene: TRBV6-6; J gene: TRBJ2-1; clone size: few; CDR3 protein: CASSPSLAGGPGEQFF; CDR3 DNA: TGTGCCAGCAGTCCTTCACTAGCGGGAGGGCCAGGAGAGCAGTTCTTC
D gene: .; V gene: TRBV25-1; J gene: TRBJ2-5; clone size: many; CDR3 protein: CASSVFGGADKETQYF; CDR3 DNA: TGTGCCAGCAGTGTGTTTGGGGGAGCAGATAAAGAGACCCAGTACTTC
D gene: TRBD1; V gene: TRBV6-5; J gene: TRBJ1-1; clone size: .; CDR3 protein: CASRRQGVPTEAFF; CDR3 DNA: TGTGCCAGCAGGCGACAGGGTGTCCCCACTGAAGCTTTCTTT
D gene: .; V gene: TRBV2; J gene: TRBJ2-5; clone size: .; CDR3 protein: CASSWGRETQYF; CDR3 DNA: TGTGCCAGCAGTTGGGGACGAGAGACCCAGTACTTC
D gene: .; V gene: TRBV4-3; J gene: TRBJ2-7; clone size: few; CDR3 protein: CASSQADRGVGNEQYF; CDR3 DNA: TGCGCCAGCAGCCAGGCTGACAGAGGTGTCGGGAACGAGCAGTACTTC
D gene: .; V gene: TRBV30; J gene: TRBJ1-2; clone size: .; CDR3 protein: CAWSVGRGNYGYTF; CDR3 DNA: TGTGCCTGGAGTGTGGGGAGGGGAAACTATGGCTACACCTTC
D gene: .; V gene: TRBV4-2; J gene: TRBJ2-7; clone size: .; CDR3 protein: CASSQELGQGSHEQYF; CDR3 DNA: TGTGCCAGCAGCCAAGAGCTTGGGCAGGGAAGCCACGAGCAGTACTTC
D gene: TRBD2; V gene: TRBV7-7; J gene: TRBJ2-5; clone size: .; CDR3 protein: CASSPRLAGGQETQYF; CDR3 DNA: TGTGCCAGCAGCCCTCGACTAGCGGGAGGCCAAGAGACCCAGTACTTC
D gene: .; V gene: TRBV19; J gene: TRBJ2-2; clone size: .; CDR3 protein: CASSIVGGEATGELFF; CDR3 DNA: TGTGCCAGTAGTATAGTTGGGGGCGAAGCCACCGGGGAGCTGTTTTTT
D gene: .; V gene: TRBV7-8; J gene: TRBJ2-1; clone size: few; CDR3 protein: CASSLRLIQNNEQFF; CDR3 DNA: TGTGCCAGCAGCTTAAGGCTTATACAGAACAATGAGCAGTTCTTC
D gene: .; V gene: TRBV14; J gene: TRBJ2-4; clone size: .; CDR3 protein: CASSAGTLLYF; CDR3 DNA: TGTGCCAGCAGTGCCGGGACACTCCTTTACTTC
D gene: .; V gene: TRBV30; J gene: TRBJ2-5; clone size: .; CDR3 protein: CASRGEETQYF; CDR3 DNA: TGTGCCTCCCGCGGCGAGGAGACCCAGTACTTC
D gene: .; V gene: TRBV30; J gene: TRBJ2-3; clone size: few; CDR3 protein: CAWSVVGVYTQYF; CDR3 DNA: TGTGCCTGGAGTGTAGTGGGAGTGTATACGCAGTATTTT
D gene: .; V gene: TRBV14; J gene: TRBJ2-7; clone size: few; CDR3 protein: CASSRAYEQYF; CDR3 DNA: TGTGCCAGCAGCCGAGCCTACGAGCAGTACTTC
D gene: TRBD2; V gene: TRBV7-9; J gene: TRBJ2-2; clone size: few; CDR3 protein: CASTFPQREITGELFF; CDR3 DNA: TGTGCCAGCACCTTCCCCCAGCGGGAGATCACCGGGGAGCTGTTTTTT
D gene: .; V gene: TRBV2; J gene: TRBJ2-7; clone size: .; CDR3 protein: CASTHRVSEQYF; CDR3 DNA: TGTGCCAGCACCCACAGGGTTAGCGAGCAGTACTTC
D gene: TRBD1; V gene: TRBV9; J gene: TRBJ2-7; clone size: .; CDR3 protein: CASSARQGLGEQYF; CDR3 DNA: TGTGCCAGCAGCGCCCGACAGGGCCTCGGCGAGCAGTACTTC
D gene: TRBD2; V gene: TRBV10-3; J gene: TRBJ2-1; clone size: few; CDR3 protein: CAISDGLAGSDEQFF; CDR3 DNA: TGTGCCATCAGTGACGGACTAGCGGGGTCGGATGAGCAGTTCTTC
D gene: .; V gene: TRBV29-1; J gene: TRBJ1-5; clone size: .; CDR3 protein: CSAGQGNQPQHF; CDR3 DNA: TGCAGCGCCGGGCAGGGGAATCAGCCCCAGCATTTT
D gene: .; V gene: TRBV30; J gene: TRBJ1-2; clone size: .; CDR3 protein: CAWSPSPRTGGYTF; CDR3 DNA: TGTGCCTGGAGTCCAAGCCCCCGGACGGGTGGCTACACCTTC
D gene: .; V gene: TRBV15; J gene: TRBJ1-2; clone size: .; CDR3 protein: CATSTTGRGVSGYTF; CDR3 DNA: TGTGCCACCAGCACCACAGGGAGAGGAGTCTCCGGCTACACCTTC
D gene: TRBD1; V gene: TRBV7-2; J gene: TRBJ1-5; clone size: .; CDR3 protein: CASSPDRGVIQPQHF; CDR3 DNA: TGTGCCAGCAGCCCGGACAGGGGAGTGATTCAGCCCCAGCATTTT
D gene: .; V gene: TRBV7-2; J gene: TRBJ1-5; clone size: .; CDR3 protein: CASSSVSGGGQPQHF; CDR3 DNA: TGTGCCAGCAGCTCTGTATCGGGGGGAGGTCAGCCCCAGCATTTT
D gene: TRBD1; V gene: TRBV29-1; J gene: TRBJ1-4; clone size: .; CDR3 protein: CSALKGQAVDEKLFF; CDR3 DNA: TGCAGCGCCCTCAAAGGACAGGCGGTGGATGAAAAACTGTTTTTT
D gene: .; V gene: TRBV5-4; J gene: TRBJ2-3; clone size: few; CDR3 protein: CASRQAGRREDTQYF; CDR3 DNA: TGTGCCAGCAGGCAAGCGGGTAGAAGGGAAGATACGCAGTATTTT
D gene: TRBD2; V gene: TRBV6-6; J gene: TRBJ2-7; clone size: .; CDR3 protein: CASKVSGSDEQYF; CDR3 DNA: TGTGCCAGCAAGGTTAGCGGGAGTGATGAGCAGTACTTC
D gene: .; V gene: TRBV30; J gene: TRBJ1-3; clone size: few; CDR3 protein: CAWSGGGNTIYF; CDR3 DNA: TGTGCCTGGAGTGGAGGTGGAAACACCATATATTTT
D gene: .; V gene: TRBV4-1; J gene: TRBJ2-3; clone size: .; CDR3 protein: CASSQAAMMRADTQYF; CDR3 DNA: TGCGCCAGCAGCCAAGCGGCGATGATGCGGGCAGATACGCAGTATTTT
D gene: .; V gene: TRBV21-1; J gene: TRBJ2-7; clone size: .; CDR3 protein: CASSTSIPTSVNYEQYF; CDR3 DNA: TGTGCCAGCAGCACCTCTATACCGACTAGCGTAAACTACGAGCAGTACTTC
D gene: .; V gene: TRBV27; J gene: TRBJ2-7; clone size: few; CDR3 protein: CASSFSGGRTYEQYF; CDR3 DNA: TGTGCCAGCAGTTTCTCCGGGGGGCGGACCTACGAGCAGTACTTC
D gene: .; V gene: TRBV30; J gene: TRBJ1-1; clone size: .; CDR3 protein: CAWSVRQAGTEAFF; CDR3 DNA: TGTGCCTGGAGTGTACGCCAGGCGGGCACTGAAGCTTTCTTT
D gene: .; V gene: TRBV9; J gene: TRBJ2-5; clone size: few; CDR3 protein: CASSGAAVDGETQYF; CDR3 DNA: TGTGCCAGCAGCGGGGCGGCCGTTGACGGGGAGACCCAGTACTTC
D gene: .; V gene: TRBV9; J gene: TRBJ2-7; clone size: .; CDR3 protein: CAGSSYPSGEQYF; CDR3 DNA: TGTGCCGGTTCGAGCTACCCCTCGGGCGAGCAGTACTTC
D gene: TRBD1; V gene: TRBV10-3; J gene: TRBJ1-2; clone size: few; CDR3 protein: CAINSDRATYGYTF; CDR3 DNA: TGTGCCATCAATTCGGACAGGGCGACCTATGGCTACACCTTC
D gene: .; V gene: TRBV5-1; J gene: TRBJ2-7; clone size: once; CDR3 protein: CASSLGRTDLEQYF; CDR3 DNA: TGCGCCAGCAGCTTGGGACGGACAGACCTCGAGCAGTACTTC
D gene: TRBD1; V gene: TRBV4-1; J gene: TRBJ2-7; clone size: .; CDR3 protein: CASSPGTGWDEQYF; CDR3 DNA: TGCGCCAGCAGTCCCGGGACAGGGTGGGACGAGCAGTACTTC
D gene: TRBD1; V gene: TRBV11-2; J gene: TRBJ1-2; clone size: .; CDR3 protein: CASSPDRVRGYTF; CDR3 DNA: TGTGCCAGCAGCCCGGACAGGGTCAGAGGCTACACCTTC
D gene: .; V gene: TRBV5-1; J gene: TRBJ2-7; clone size: .; CDR3 protein: CASRTETIETYEQYF; CDR3 DNA: TGCGCCAGCAGAACTGAGACTATAGAAACCTACGAGCAGTACTTC
D gene: .; V gene: TRBV29-1; J gene: TRBJ2-2; clone size: once; CDR3 protein: CSVGENTGELFF; CDR3 DNA: TGCAGCGTTGGGGAGAACACCGGGGAGCTGTTTTTT
D gene: .; V gene: TRBV5-1; J gene: TRBJ2-5; clone size: .; CDR3 protein: CASSGSLETQYF; CDR3 DNA: TGCGCCAGCAGCGGGTCGCTCGAGACCCAGTACTTC
D gene: TRBD2; V gene: TRBV29-1; J gene: TRBJ2-5; clone size: few; CDR3 protein: CSSGLAGETQYF; CDR3 DNA: TGCAGCTCGGGACTAGCGGGAGAGACCCAGTACTTC
D gene: .; V gene: TRBV10-3; J gene: TRBJ2-1; clone size: .; CDR3 protein: CAISDEQSKQFF; CDR3 DNA: TGTGCCATCAGTGATGAGCAGTCGAAGCAGTTCTTC
D gene: .; V gene: TRBV15; J gene: TRBJ2-7; clone size: .; CDR3 protein: CATSRGNYEQYF; CDR3 DNA: TGTGCCACCAGCAGAGGGAACTACGAGCAGTACTTC
D gene: TRBD2; V gene: TRBV27; J gene: TRBJ2-1; clone size: .; CDR3 protein: CASSYSGRDGFF; CDR3 DNA: TGTGCCAGCAGTTATAGCGGGAGGGATGGGTTCTTC
D gene: TRBD1; V gene: TRBV11-2; J gene: TRBJ2-7; clone size: .; CDR3 protein: CASSLQRDSPQYF; CDR3 DNA: TGTGCCAGCAGCTTACAACGGGACAGTCCCCAGTACTTC
D gene: TRBD1; V gene: TRBV29-1; J gene: TRBJ1-2; clone size: .; CDR3 protein: CSVEEPGGISGGYTF; CDR3 DNA: TGCAGCGTTGAAGAACCAGGGGGGATAAGTGGTGGCTACACCTTC